Presented here are 30 T cell receptor beta chains from one specimen sequenced in a study of T cell repertoires in cytomegalovirus infection. From the reads, TCRdb called clonotypes with MiXCR, one entry per CDR3 protein. The sample comprises hundreds of thousands of distinct CDR3 sequences, 25% to 30% of which are singletons, and roughly 20% rests with the top ten. Which antigens these TCRs recognize remains unknown. The starting material was cultured PBMCs, obtained from culture after CMV antigen stimulation. The origin of the receptors is a human donor in good health (CMV status not recorded). Some clones in this sample may be carry-over from other donors' samples.

This clonotype was seen more than once but under ten times. This chain connects TRBV2 to TRBJ1-1, with no clear D. Germline CDR1 is SNHLY and CDR2 is FYNNEI. Trimming took 4 bases from V and 7 from J, leaving 13 bases between them. This CDR3 is built from 13 residues. The DNA of the CDR3 is TGTGCCAGCAGTGGAGTGTTCGGAAGTGAAGCTTTCTTT. Its protein is CASSGVFGSEAFF.

V usage is TRBV6-1 and J usage is TRBJ1-2; D perhaps matches TRBD1 (6 bases). CDR3 length: 11 amino acids. Germline V gene data show CDR1 as MNHNS and CDR2 as SASEGT. V was shortened by 5 bases and J by 8 bases, with 9 bases between the two germline ends. This CDR3 reads CASSTGSGYTF. Written as DNA, the CDR3 is TGTGCCAGCAGTACAGGGTCCGGCTACACCTTC.

This chain links TRBV6-8 with TRBJ1-5; 9 bases match TRBD1. V lost 2 bases to trimming and J lost 11 bases; unmatched junction nucleotides: 7. Looked up from germline, CDR1 is MNHGY and CDR2 is SAAAGT. This CDR3 is 14 amino acids long. Here the CDR3 reads CASSYRGQGFAQHF. In nucleotides, the CDR3 is TGTGCCAGCAGTTACAGGGGACAGGGTTTTGCCCAGCATTTT.

This chain connects TRBV7-2 to TRBJ2-7, with 8 bases identical to TRBD2. V lost 4 bases to trimming and J lost 4 bases; unmatched junction nucleotides: 6. There are 14 residues in the CDR3. CDR1 is SGHTA and CDR2 is FQGNSA in the germline V gene. The CDR3 region is CASSSTGGRYEQYF. As DNA, the CDR3 is TGTGCCAGCAGCTCAACGGGGGGGCGGTACGAGCAGTACTTC.

The rearrangement links TRBV19 to TRBJ1-5, with TRBD1 as a possible D gene (6 bases). CDR1 and CDR2 (germline): LNHDA, SQIVND (reference sequence). With 2 bases removed from V and 5 bases from J, the gap between germline ends came to 13 bases. This CDR3 is built from 15 residues. The CDR3, as DNA: TGTGCCAGTAGTATATTCGGCCAGGGGTATCAGCCCCAGCATTTT. Protein: CASSIFGQGYQPQHF.

In this sample, this clonotype turned up a few times. This chain uses TRBV7-9 with TRBJ1-5; D may be TRBD1 (5 bases). The germline V gene encodes CDR1 SEHNR and CDR2 FQNEAQ (reference sequence). The V gene lost 4 bases and the J gene lost 9 bases, with 16 bases spanning the gap. The CDR3 spans 14 residues. The DNA of the CDR3 is TGTGCCAGCAGCTCTCAGGGAAGGGACGCGCCCCAGCATTTT. Encoded protein: CASSSQGRDAPQHF.

This clonotype was counted only a few times. This chain uses TRBV4-2 with TRBJ1-1; the match to TRBD1 covers 8 bases. Per germline, CDR1 LGHNA and CDR2 YNFKEQ. This CDR3 contains 17 residues. J lost 0 bases, V lost 0 bases, and 6 bases had no gene match. Written as DNA, the CDR3 is TGTGCCAGCAGCCAAGAGGCCACAGGGGGGTTGAACACTGAAGCTTTCTTT. Residues: CASSQEATGGLNTEAFF.

This clonotype was found many times. The rearrangement joins TRBV7-8 to TRBJ2-3; 9 positions match TRBD2. CDR1 is SGHVS, CDR2 FQNEAQ, per germline. Trimming cost V 5 bases and J 2 bases; bases outside gene matches: 5. CDR3 length equals 15 residues. The DNA of the CDR3 is TGTGCCAGCAGCGGCGGGAGGGCCCTCACAGATACGCAGTATTTT. This encodes CASSGGRALTDTQYF.

CDR3 sequence reads: CASSYRTGNQPQHF. The CDR3 DNA reads as TGTGCCAGCAGTTACAGGACAGGTAATCAGCCCCAGCATTTT. The chain joins TRBV6-2 or TRBV6-3 to TRBJ1-5; the match to TRBD1 covers 7 bases. The CDR3 contains 14 residues. J was trimmed by 4 bases and V by 2 bases; bases with no gene match: 2. Germline V lookup: CDR1 MNHEY, CDR2 SVGEGT.

The V and J genes are TRBV20-1 and TRBJ1-4; D is ambiguous. Trimming pared 6 bases from V and 1 base from J, leaving 12 bases between. This CDR3 has 14 amino acids. CDR1 DFQATT and CDR2 SNEGSKA come from the germline V gene (reference sequence). The CDR3 DNA sequence: TGCAGTGCCCAACCCCCGGGAACTAATGAAAAACTGTTTTTT. Residues: CSAQPPGTNEKLFF.

The rearrangement links TRBV6-5 to TRBJ2-5; D is tentatively TRBD1 or TRBD2 (7 bases each). Between the trimmed V and J ends, which lost 5 bases and 5 bases, there was a span of 18 bases. Germline assignment: CDR1 MNHEY and CDR2 SVGAGI. The CDR3 is made up of 15 amino acids. The CDR3 here is CASSQWEGAEETQYF. The CDR3 nucleotides read TGTGCCAGCAGTCAGTGGGAGGGGGCGGAGGAGACCCAGTACTTC.

The V and J genes are TRBV7-2 and TRBJ2-1, with 9 positions matching TRBD2. The ends lost 5 bases at V and 2 bases at J; junction bases unmatched: 4. This CDR3 comprises 15 residues. Germline CDR1 is SGHTA and CDR2 is FQGNSA. The CDR3 DNA reads as TGTGCCAGCAGCCAAGCGGGAGGCACCTACAATGAGCAGTTCTTC. This codes for CASSQAGGTYNEQFF.

The table lists this clonotype with many counts. The J gene is TRBJ2-7, the V gene TRBV7-8, with no clear D. The V gene's germline CDR1 is SGHVS and CDR2 FQNEAQ. This CDR3 comprises 14 residues. Deletions cut 5 bases from V and 0 bases from J, with 11 bases between. This chain's CDR3 is CASSRIRSSYEQYF. For the CDR3, the DNA is TGTGCCAGCAGCCGAATCCGGAGCTCCTACGAGCAGTACTTC. Full variable domain (outside the CDR3, taken from reference TRBV7-8 and TRBJ2-7): GAGVSQSPRYKVAKRGQDVALRCDPISGHVSLFWYQQALGQGPEFLTYFQNEAQLDKSGLPSDRFFAERPEGSVSTLKIQRTQQEDSAVYLCASSRIRSSYEQYFGPGTRLTVT.

This chain joins TRBV7-2 and TRBJ2-7; the D gene could be TRBD1 or TRBD2 (5 bases each). The CDR3 extends over 16 amino acids. V was pared by 3 bases and J by 2 bases, with 17 bases between. Germline V lookup: CDR1 SGHTA, CDR2 FQGNSA. The CDR3 DNA reads TGTGCCAGCAGCTTCCTAGGGACCCCTTTACCCTACGAGCAGTACTTC. It is translated as CASSFLGTPLPYEQYF.

In this sample, this clonotype turned up a few times. The rearrangement joins TRBV7-3 to TRBJ2-6; D is ambiguous. Trimming took 4 bases from V and 4 from J, leaving 8 bases between them. Germline V gene sequence: CDR1 SGHTA, CDR2 FQGTGA. The CDR3 extends over 14 amino acids. CDR3 nucleotide sequence: TGTGCCAGCAGCTCGCGGACCGGGGCCAACGTCCTGACTTTC. This translates into CASSSRTGANVLTF.

This chain connects TRBV29-1 to TRBJ2-1; D possibly uses TRBD1 or TRBD2 (5 bases each). The V end lost 4 bases, the J end lost 2 bases, and 12 bases lay between the germline ends. The CDR3 is 14 amino acids. Germline V lookup: CDR1 SQVTM, CDR2 ANQGSEA. CDR3 DNA: TGCAGCGTTGCGGGACGGTTAACCTACAATGAGCAGTTCTTC. Protein product: CSVAGRLTYNEQFF.

With regard to this clonotype: This is likely a read error, given that the CDR3 carries no conserved phenylalanine or tryptophan at its end. The chain carries TRBV19 and TRBJ1-1; D is unresolved. The CDR3 loop spans 15 amino acids. Germline CDR1 is LNHDA and CDR2 is SQIVND (reference sequence). Trimming took 1 base from V and 0 from J, leaving 9 bases between them. CDR3: CASSIGGSVNTEAFS. DNA for the CDR3: TGTGCCAGTAGTATAGGAGGGAGCGTGAACACTGAAGCTTTCTCT.

This chain connects TRBV7-9 to TRBJ1-1, with D perhaps TRBD1 (6 bases). The V end was cut by 3 bases, the J end by 4 bases, with 9 bases between. This CDR3 comprises 13 residues. CDR1 is SEHNR and CDR2 is FQNEAQ in the germline V gene (reference sequence). In DNA form, the CDR3 reads TGTGCCAGCAGCTTGGGGGGGGCCACTGAAGCTTTCTTT. Its translation: CASSLGGATEAFF.

This clonotype was recorded a few times. CDR3 loop: CASSSGTGRTEAFF. The CDR3 region has the DNA TGTGCCAGCAGTTCCGGGACAGGTAGGACTGAAGCTTTCTTT. The gene calls are TRBV6-2 or TRBV6-3 and TRBJ1-1; 8 bases fit TRBD1. J gave up 5 bases and V 4 bases, and 6 bases lay outside the gene matches. CDR3 length: 14 amino acids. Germline assignment: CDR1 MNHEY and CDR2 SVGEGT.

There are a few counts of this clonotype. This chain links TRBV19 with TRBJ1-1, with D perhaps matching TRBD1 (5 bases). Trimming removed 5 bases at V and 2 bases at J, with 15 bases between. Germline loops: CDR1 LNHDA, CDR2 SQIVND (reference sequence). This CDR3 contains 15 residues. For the CDR3, the DNA is TGTGCCAGTAGTTCCACGGGACTCATTAACACTGAAGCTTTCTTT. This gives the protein CASSSTGLINTEAFF.

The CDR3 is CASSPAGLAGVNEQFF. CDR3 in DNA: TGTGCCAGCAGCCCGGCCGGACTAGCGGGAGTTAATGAGCAGTTCTTC. The chain joins TRBV7-8 to TRBJ2-1, with TRBD2 identical over 13 bases. This CDR3 has 16 amino acids. Per the germline V gene, CDR1 is SGHVS and CDR2 is FQNEAQ. V trimming: 5 bases; J trimming: 7 bases; junction bases outside the gene matches: 8.

The chain links TRBV9 to TRBJ2-7; D remains ambiguous. V lost 4 bases to trimming and J lost 6 bases, with 17 bases between them. There are 14 residues in the CDR3. CDR1 and CDR2 from the germline V gene are SGDLS and YYNGEE. CDR3 coding DNA: TGTGCCAGCAGCCCCGGTAGGCGTGAAGGCGAGCAGTACTTC. Translating it yields CASSPGRREGEQYF.

This clonotype has a count of ten or more. The chain has TRBV10-3 and TRBJ2-7; D possibly corresponds to TRBD2 (5 bases). V was cut by 3 bases and J by 2 bases, with 8 bases left in between. Germline V lookup: CDR1 ENHRY, CDR2 SYGVKD. This CDR3 has 13 residues. For the CDR3, the DNA is TGTGCCATCAGTGACGGGGTAGCCTACGAGCAGTACTTC. Translated, it gives CAISDGVAYEQYF.

In regard to this clonotype: At one end, the junction sequence differs from germline, possibly due to a read error. V is TRBV12-3 or TRBV12-4 and J is TRBJ1-1, with D uncertain. This CDR3 is 13 amino acids long. The chain's CDR3 is CASTLGWNTEAFF. CDR3 coding DNA: TGTGCCAGCACTTTAGGGTGGAACACTGAAGCTTTCTTT.

This clonotype was counted ten times or more. The J gene is TRBJ2-1, the V gene TRBV7-2; 7 bases map to TRBD2. Germline lookup yields CDR1 SGHTA and CDR2 FQGNSA. The CDR3 spans 14 residues. The V and J ends lost 3 bases and 8 bases, in that order; junction bases with no gene match: 7. The DNA of the CDR3 is TGTGCCAGCAGCTTGGCGGGAGAGGTCGATGAGCAGTTCTTC. As protein: CASSLAGEVDEQFF. Full variable domain (outside the CDR3, taken from reference TRBV7-2 and TRBJ2-1): GAGVSQSPSNKVTEKGKDVELRCDPISGHTALYWYRQSLGQGLEFLIYFQGNSAPDKSGLPSDRFSAERTGGSVSTLTIQRTQQEDSAVYLCASSLAGEVDEQFFGPGTRLTVL.

This clonotype has more than one count but fewer than ten. The chain employs TRBV15 and TRBJ2-7; no definite D call. Looked up from germline, CDR1 is LNHNV and CDR2 is YYDKDF (reference sequence). V was cut by 9 bases and J by 2 bases, with 14 bases left in between. This CDR3 has 13 residues. In DNA, the CDR3 is TGTGCCACTTCTTTGGGTAGGCCCTACGAGCAGTACTTC. Protein: CATSLGRPYEQYF.

This clonotype was seen ten or more times. This chain uses TRBV7-2 with TRBJ2-1; maybe TRBD2 (5 bases). The CDR3 consists of 19 residues. Per germline, CDR1 SGHTA and CDR2 FQGNSA. Trimming took off 1 base at V and 0 bases at J, with 19 bases between the two ends. CDR3 amino acids: CASSLVGREGYNSYNEQFF. The CDR3 DNA sequence: TGTGCCAGCAGCTTAGTTGGCCGGGAAGGTTACAACTCCTACAATGAGCAGTTCTTC. The variable domain in full, with the rest retrieved from reference TRBV7-2 and TRBJ2-1, is GAGVSQSPSNKVTEKGKDVELRCDPISGHTALYWYRQSLGQGLEFLIYFQGNSAPDKSGLPSDRFSAERTGGSVSTLTIQRTQQEDSAVYLCASSLVGREGYNSYNEQFFGPGTRLTVL.

Only a few counts were recorded for this clonotype. The chain is built from TRBV18 and TRBJ1-2, with a weak D call TRBD1 (5 bases). The CDR3 spans 13 residues. The germline gives CDR1 KGHSH, CDR2 LQKENI. Between the trimmed V and J ends, which lost 4 bases and 8 bases, there was a span of 14 bases. The CDR3 spells CASSRSDTSGYTF. In DNA, the CDR3 is TGTGCCAGCTCACGATCGGACACGTCGGGCTACACCTTC.

This clonotype has at least ten counts. Germline and junction disagree at one end, which may indicate a read error. The chain recombines TRBV4-1 with TRBJ1-2, with 7 bases aligning to TRBD1. This CDR3 has 14 residues. Looked up from germline, CDR1 is MGHRA and CDR2 is YSYEKL. CDR3 sequence: CASSHQGGQLILIF. In DNA form, the CDR3 reads TGCGCCAGCAGCCACCAGGGGGGACAGCTGATCCTGATATTC.

This clonotype has just a few counts. The V call is TRBV12-3 or TRBV12-4, the J call TRBJ2-1; 15 bases are a match to TRBD2. The J segment lost 6 bases and the V segment lost 8 bases, leaving 2 bases of the junction unmatched. The CDR3 is made up of 14 amino acids. The CDR3 loop reads CASWTSGRGNEQFF. The CDR3 DNA follows: TGTGCCAGCTGGACTAGCGGGAGGGGCAATGAGCAGTTCTTC.